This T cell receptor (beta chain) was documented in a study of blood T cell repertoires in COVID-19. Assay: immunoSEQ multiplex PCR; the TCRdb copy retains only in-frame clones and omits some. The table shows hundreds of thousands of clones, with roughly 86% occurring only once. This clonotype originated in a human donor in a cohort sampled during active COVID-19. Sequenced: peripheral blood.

The DNA for the CDR3 is TGTGCCAGCAGCAGGACTAGCGGTACAGATACGCAGTATTTT. It codes for CASSRTSGTDTQYF. The genes are TRBV2 and TRBJ2-3, with 10 nucleotides matching TRBD2. The CDR3 is 14 residues long. Germline V gene lookup returns CDR1 SNHLY and CDR2 FYNNEI. V lost 6 bases and J lost 3; bases outside the gene matches: 3.